These 10 T cell receptor beta chains came from one sample sequenced in a study of cytomegalovirus exposure and HLA in healthy donors. The study ran its PCR with 60 Vbeta and 13 Jbeta primers. Some clones are missing from TCRdb's copy, which holds only in-frame ones; the method was immunoSEQ multiplex PCR. The sample holds about 98,000 clones, roughly 77% seen once. Sequencing was done on a sample of PBMCs. Receptor source: a man between 40 and 49 years old in good health and CMV-seronegative.

The chain employs TRBV7-6 and TRBJ2-1; 9 nucleotides match TRBD1. In germline, CDR1 is SGHVS, CDR2 FNYEAQ. There are 17 residues in the CDR3. V lost 5 bases and J lost 0; bases outside the gene matches: 8. This CDR3 reads CASSQDRGVFSYNEQFF. CDR3 coding DNA: TGTGCCAGCAGCCAGGACAGGGGAGTTTTCTCCTACAATGAGCAGTTCTTC.

With regard to this clone: Relative to the germline gene, one junction end is altered; a read error may explain this. The chain is built from TRBV7-9 and TRBJ1-2, with D tentatively TRBD1 (6 bases). The CDR3 has 12 residues. The germline V gene encodes CDR1 SEHNR and CDR2 FQNEAQ (reference sequence). As DNA, the CDR3 is TGTTCCAGCAGCCCAAGGGACAATGGCTACACCTTC. This sequence encodes CSSSPRDNGYTF. The variable domain in full, with the rest retrieved from reference TRBV7-9 and TRBJ1-2, is DTGVSQNPRHKITKRGQNVTFRCDPISEHNRLYWYRQTLGQGPEFLTYFQNEAQLEKSRLLSDRFSAERPKGSFSTLEIQRTEQGDSAMYLCSSSPRDNGYTFGSGTRLTVV.

V and J are TRBV7-8 and TRBJ2-2; the D gene is possibly TRBD1 (7 bases). V shed 5 bases and J shed 1 base, with 14 bases lying between them. Germline CDR1 reads SGHVS; CDR2 reads FQNEAQ. CDR3 length equals 16 residues. Written as DNA, the CDR3 is TGTGCCAGCAGCCCGAGACAGGGAGGGAACACCGGGGAGCTGTTTTTT. Translating gives CASSPRQGGNTGELFF.

J is TRBJ2-2 and V is TRBV5-1; D possibly corresponds to TRBD2 (5 bases). The CDR3 runs to 15 residues. Trimming shortened V by 1 base and J by 0 bases, and 7 bases separated the two germline ends. Germline V gene lookup returns CDR1 SGHRS and CDR2 YFSETQ. The CDR3, as DNA: TGCGCCAGCAGCTTGAATAGCGCGAACACCGGGGAGCTGTTTTTT. This gives the protein CASSLNSANTGELFF.

This clone has just one count. The genes are TRBV28 and TRBJ2-7, with D tentatively TRBD2 (6 bases). V gave up 6 bases and J gave up 0 bases, with 18 bases separating them. This CDR3 spans 16 amino acids. Germline loops: CDR1 MDHEN, CDR2 SYDVKM. The CDR3 DNA reads as TGTGCCAGCAGCTCTAGCTCTAGCGTTAGCTCCTACGAGCAGTACTTC. It codes for CASSSSSSVSSYEQYF.

This chain links TRBV7-8 with TRBJ1-2; 8 positions agree with TRBD1. Germline CDR1 reads SGHVS; CDR2 reads FQNEAQ. This CDR3 comprises 15 residues. The trim removed 1 base at V and 5 bases at J, leaving 6 bases unmatched. CDR3: CASSLGQGARYGYTF. The CDR3 nucleotides are TGTGCCAGCAGCTTAGGTCAGGGGGCGAGGTATGGCTACACCTTC.

The J gene is TRBJ1-2, the V gene TRBV19; 7 bases are a match to TRBD1. The CDR3 consists of 16 residues. V lost 3 bases, J lost 10 bases, and 17 bases stayed unmatched. Germline values: CDR1 LNHDA, CDR2 SQIVND (reference sequence). The CDR3 nucleotides are TGTGCCAGTAGTATCTCCGCCGGGACAGCCGGAAGTGACTACACCTTC. Translation: CASSISAGTAGSDYTF.

The chain carries TRBV7-8 and TRBJ1-5; D is unresolved. The length of the CDR3 is 13 residues. Germline-derived CDR1 and CDR2 are SGHVS and FQNEAQ. The V gene lost 1 base and the J gene lost 7 bases, with 8 bases spanning the gap. CDR3 nucleotides: TGTGCCAGCAGCTTAGAAGCGTGGCAGCCCCAGCATTTT. Its protein is CASSLEAWQPQHF.

The CDR3 nucleotides read TGTGCCAGCAGAACCGACAGGATCTCCGGGGAGCTGTTTTTT. Its protein product is CASRTDRISGELFF. The chain couples TRBV6-5 to TRBJ2-2; possible D gene TRBD1, 6 bases. CDR1 MNHEY and CDR2 SVGAGI come from the germline V gene. The CDR3 is 14 residues long. The V and J ends lost 6 bases and 6 bases respectively, with 14 bases between them.

The chain carries TRBV2 and TRBJ2-7; TRBD1 aligns across 9 bases. The CDR3 runs 13 residues. CDR1 is SNHLY and CDR2 is FYNNEI in the germline V gene. V lost 8 bases and J lost 4; bases outside the gene matches: 6. CDR3 nucleotides: TGTGCCAGCGGTACAGGGGGCTGGTACGAGCAGTACTTC. Its translation is CASGTGGWYEQYF. Looking up the rest from reference TRBV2 and TRBJ2-7 gives the full variable domain: EPEVTQTPSHQVTQMGQEVILRCVPISNHLYFYWYRQILGQKVEFLVSFYNNEISEKSEIFDDQFSVERPDGSNFTLKIRSTKLEDSAMYFCASGTGGWYEQYFGPGTRLTVT.